The clone carrying this T cell receptor (beta chain) has only one observation. This sample is drawn from a study of T cell changes during pregnancy in multiple sclerosis. J gave up 9 bases and V 4 bases, and 14 bases lay outside the gene matches. From germline, CDR1 is PRHDT and CDR2 FYEKMQ (reference sequence). The CDR3 is 18 residues long. Generated by immunoSEQ multiplex PCR, the TCRdb table keeps only in-frame clones and is missing some. The repertoire consists of about 60,000 clones, with roughly 93% occurring once and the leading ten covering about 4%. This receptor was obtained from a female donor with multiple sclerosis, enrolled in a pregnancy study. Sequenced here: CD8+ T cells from peripheral blood mononuclear cells, sampled in the second trimester of pregnancy. This rearrangement joins TRBV13 to TRBJ2-1; TRBD2 matches 14 bases. CDR3 coding DNA: TGTGCCAGCAGCTACGTAGCTGGGACTAGCGGGGGTTCGGGTGAGCAGTTCTTC. Translated, it gives CASSYVAGTSGGSGEQFF. Full variable domain (missing parts from reference TRBV13 and TRBJ2-1): AAGVIQSPRHLIKEKRETATLKCYPIPRHDTVYWYQQGPGQDPQFLISFYEKMQSDKGSIPDRFSAQQFSDYHSELNMSSLELGDSALYFCASSYVAGTSGGSGEQFFGPGTRLTVL.